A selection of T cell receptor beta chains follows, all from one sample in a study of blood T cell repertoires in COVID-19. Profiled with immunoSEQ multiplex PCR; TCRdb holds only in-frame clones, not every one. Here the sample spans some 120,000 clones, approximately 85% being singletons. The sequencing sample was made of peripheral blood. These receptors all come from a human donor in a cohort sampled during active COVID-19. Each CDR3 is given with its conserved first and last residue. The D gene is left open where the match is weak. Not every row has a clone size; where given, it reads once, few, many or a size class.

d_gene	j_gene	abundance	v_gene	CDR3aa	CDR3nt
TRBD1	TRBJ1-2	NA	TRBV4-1	CASSQDSTNRGLGYTF	TGCGCCAGCAGCCAAGATTCCACCAACAGGGGGCTGGGCTACACCTTC
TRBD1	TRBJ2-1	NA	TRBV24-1	CATSAPTQGAREQFF	TGTGCCACCAGTGCCCCAACGCAGGGGGCGCGGGAGCAGTTCTTC
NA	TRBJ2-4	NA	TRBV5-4	CASSPEGGTLGKNIQYF	TGTGCCAGCAGCCCGGAAGGAGGGACTCTCGGCAAAAACATTCAGTACTTC
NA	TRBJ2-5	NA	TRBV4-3	CASSQVGTGLSQETQYF	TGCGCCAGCAGCCAAGTCGGAACGGGACTGAGCCAAGAGACCCAGTACTTC
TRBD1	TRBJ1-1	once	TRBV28	CASTTASRQGSGAFF	TGTGCCAGCACCACAGCCTCAAGACAGGGGTCAGGGGCTTTCTTT
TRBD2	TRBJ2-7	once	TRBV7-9	CASSSLAGVGYEQYF	TGTGCCAGCAGCTCGTTAGCGGGAGTAGGCTACGAGCAGTACTTC
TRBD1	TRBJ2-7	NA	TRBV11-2	CASSLERQGTYEQYF	TGTGCCAGCAGCTTAGAGAGACAGGGGACCTACGAGCAGTACTTC
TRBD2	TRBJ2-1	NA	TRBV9	CASSVALASGSPPYNEQFF	TGTGCCAGCAGCGTAGCTCTGGCTAGCGGGAGCCCCCCCTACAATGAGCAGTTCTTC
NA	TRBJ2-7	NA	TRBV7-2	CASSLPLSYEQYF	TGTGCCAGCAGTCTTCCTCTTTCCTACGAGCAGTACTTC
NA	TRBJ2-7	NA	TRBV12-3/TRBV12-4	CASSSPGRNEQYF	TGTGCCAGCAGTTCCCCCGGTCGAAACGAGCAGTACTTC
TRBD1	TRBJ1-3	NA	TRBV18	CASSPGTAGNTIYF	TGTGCCAGCTCACCTGGGACAGCTGGAAACACCATATATTTT
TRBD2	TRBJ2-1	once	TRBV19	CASSKLAGGFNEQFF	TGTGCCAGTAGTAAACTAGCGGGAGGTTTCAATGAGCAGTTCTTC
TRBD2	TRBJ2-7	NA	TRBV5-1	CASSSRTSGRPSSYEQYF	TGCGCCAGCAGTAGCCGAACTAGCGGGAGGCCGAGCTCCTACGAGCAGTACTTC
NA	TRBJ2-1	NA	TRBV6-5	CASSYSLNSYNEQFF	TGTGCCAGCAGTTACTCACTAAACTCCTACAATGAGCAGTTCTTC
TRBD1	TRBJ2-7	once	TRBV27	CASSLTGTGMYEQYF	TGTGCCAGCAGTTTAACCGGGACAGGGATGTACGAGCAGTACTTC
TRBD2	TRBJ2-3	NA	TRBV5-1	CASSSGTSATDTQYF	TGCGCCAGCAGTTCCGGGACTAGCGCCACAGATACGCAGTATTTT
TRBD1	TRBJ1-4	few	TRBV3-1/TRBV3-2	CASSQVDRGGTNEKLFF	TGTGCCAGCAGCCAAGTGGACAGGGGAGGGACTAATGAAAAACTGTTTTTT
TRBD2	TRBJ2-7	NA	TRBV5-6	CASSARSSSGRPYEQYF	TGTGCCAGCAGCGCGAGAAGTTCTAGCGGGAGACCCTACGAGCAGTACTTC
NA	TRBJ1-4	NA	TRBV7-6	CASSFPGANEKLFF	TGTGCCAGCAGCTTCCCAGGGGCTAATGAAAAACTGTTTTTT
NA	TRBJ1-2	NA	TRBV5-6	CASSFGREEHRGYTF	TGTGCCAGCAGCTTTGGGAGGGAGGAACATAGGGGCTACACCTTC
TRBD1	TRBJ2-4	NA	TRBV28	CASSLTGGQKNIQYF	TGTGCCAGCAGCCTGACAGGGGGCCAAAAAAACATTCAGTACTTC
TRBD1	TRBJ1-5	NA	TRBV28	CASRPGTESNQPQHF	TGTGCCAGCAGGCCCGGGACAGAAAGCAATCAGCCCCAGCATTTT
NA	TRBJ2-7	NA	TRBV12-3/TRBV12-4	CASRRASSYEQYF	TGTGCCAGCAGGAGAGCGAGCTCCTACGAGCAGTACTTC
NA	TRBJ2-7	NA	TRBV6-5	CASSYGGTDSKQYF	TGTGCCAGCAGTTACGGCGGGACAGACTCGAAGCAGTACTTC
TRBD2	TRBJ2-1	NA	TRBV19	CASSIGLADEQFF	TGTGCCAGTAGTATTGGACTAGCGGATGAGCAGTTCTTC
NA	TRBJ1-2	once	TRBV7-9	CASSPTEDYGYTF	TGTGCCAGCAGCCCGACAGAAGACTATGGCTACACCTTC
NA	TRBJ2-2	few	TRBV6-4	CASSDPTNTGELFF	TGTGCCAGCAGTGACCCAACGAACACCGGGGAGCTGTTTTTT
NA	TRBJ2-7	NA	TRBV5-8	CASLRTVASYEQYF	TGTGCCAGTCTACGGACAGTCGCCTCCTACGAGCAGTACTTC
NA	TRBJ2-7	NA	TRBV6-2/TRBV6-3	CASSYTYEQYF	TGTGCCAGCAGTTATACCTACGAGCAGTACTTC
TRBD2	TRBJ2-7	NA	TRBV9	CASSVGTSGSQGEQYF	TGTGCCAGCAGCGTAGGCACTAGCGGGAGTCAAGGGGAGCAGTACTTC
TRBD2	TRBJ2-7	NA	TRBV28	CASRRERTSDYEQYF	TGTGCCAGCAGGAGAGAAAGGACTAGCGACTACGAGCAGTACTTC